Listed here is a single T cell receptor (beta chain). The data are from a study of OX40 agonist ivuxolimab in advanced cancers. Produced via immunoSEQ multiplex PCR; TCRdb's table is partial and in-frame only. The table lists some 79,000 clones, 92% of them singletons. Germline V gives CDR1 KGHSH, CDR2 LQKENI. The V end lost 4 bases, the J end lost 5 bases, and 15 bases lay between the germline ends. The CDR3 is 15 residues long. The sample in question was CD4+ or CD8+ T cells sorted from blood, obtained in a trial of the OX40 agonist ivuxolimab. This rearrangement joins TRBV18 to TRBJ1-5; a possible D gene is TRBD1 (6 bases). This clonotype was obtained from an adult with an advanced solid tumor such as melanoma, head and neck, liver or kidney cancer. The CDR3 nucleotides are TGTGCCAGCTCACTAACAGGGACACCCGATCAGCCCCAGCATTTT. Encoded protein: CASSLTGTPDQPQHF.